The clone carrying this TCR beta chain occurred many times. The source of the sample is a study of T cells in Graves' hyperthyroidism and ophthalmopathy. Amplified TCR beta CDR3 regions derived from RNA transcripts. HTBI primers drove first-round RT-PCR of the TCR CDR3. One entry per CDR3 protein results from TCRdb running MiXCR on the multiplex PCR reads. The sample has hundreds of thousands of distinct CDR3 sequences; around 20% are singletons. The V gene's germline CDR1 is SNHLY and CDR2 FYNNEI. Trimming pared 6 bases from V and 0 bases from J, leaving 8 bases between. This CDR3 spans 13 amino acids.

The sample comprised blood. This TCR was sampled from a woman between 45 and 65 years old with Graves' hyperthyroidism that later progressed to Graves' ophthalmopathy. The rearrangement links TRBV2 to TRBJ2-5; possibly TRBD1 for D (6 bases). CDR3 sequence: CASSGDNQETQYF. For the CDR3, the DNA is TGTGCCAGCAGCGGGGACAACCAAGAGACCCAGTACTTC.